This is a list of T cell receptor beta chains from one sample in a study of response to subunit inactivated influenza vaccine. TCRdb reprocessed the RT-PCR reads with MiXCR, giving one entry per CDR3 protein. In the table there are over 650,000 distinct CDR3 sequences, less than 20% of which are singletons. The sample consisted of PBMCs from blood, taken less than 6 days after vaccination. All receptors derive from a man over 45 who received an inactivated influenza vaccine. The CDR3 runs from the conserved cysteine through the conserved F or W. D genes are given only for firm matches. Expanded clones are given a class, and other clones once, few, many or no size at all.

NA,TRBJ2-1,TRBV7-8,NA,12,TGTGCCAGCAGGCAGGAGGGCAATGAGCAGTTCTTC,CASRQEGNEQFF
NA,TRBJ1-1,TRBV13,NA,12,TGTGCCAGCAGAATCCTGAACACTGAAGCTTTCTTT,CASRILNTEAFF
NA,TRBJ2-7,TRBV5-1,NA,14,TGCGCCAGCAGCTTGCGGGAGGGGGCCTACGAGCAGTCCTTC,CASSLREGAYEQSF
NA,TRBJ2-1,TRBV11-2,TRBD2,18,TGTGCCAGCAGTCGTACTAGCGGGGGGGCTCTCATCCACAATGAGCAGTTCTTC,CASSRTSGGALIHNEQFF
NA,TRBJ2-2,TRBV9,NA,14,TGTGCCAGCAGCGTAGGTTGGGCCACCGGGGAGCTGTTTTTT,CASSVGWATGELFF
once,TRBJ2-1,TRBV9,TRBD2,16,TGTGCCAGCAGCGTAACCACTAGCGGGAATTACAATGAGCAGTTCTTC,CASSVTTSGNYNEQFF
NA,TRBJ2-1,TRBV12-3/TRBV12-4,NA,14,TGTGCCAGCAGTTTATACAACCTGGCGGGTGAGCAGTTCTTC,CASSLYNLAGEQFF
NA,TRBJ1-5,TRBV2,NA,14,TGTGCCAGCAGTGAAGTTGGCCGGGGGCAGCCCCAGCATTTT,CASSEVGRGQPQHF
few,TRBJ2-1,TRBV25-1,NA,14,TGTGCCAGCAGTGAACATCTAACCCCTAATGAGCAGTTCTTC,CASSEHLTPNEQFF
few,TRBJ2-2,TRBV4-2,NA,16,TGTGCCAGCAGCCCTGGCAGAGACTCGAACACCGGGGAGCTGTTTTTT,CASSPGRDSNTGELFF
once,TRBJ2-1,TRBV11-2,TRBD1,16,TGTGCCAGCAGCTCACCACTAAGGGACAGATACAATGAGCAGTTCTTC,CASSSPLRDRYNEQFF
many,TRBJ2-5,TRBV12-3/TRBV12-4,NA,14,TGTGCCAGCAGTTTTGCAGGGGCACAAGAGACCCAGTACTTC,CASSFAGAQETQYF
few,TRBJ1-6,TRBV2,NA,15,TGTGCCAGCAGAGACCGGGCCACAGCCAATTCACCCCTCCACTTT,CASRDRATANSPLHF
NA,TRBJ1-2,TRBV6-1,NA,15,TGTGCCAGCAGTGAAGCGCTTCTGAGGCAGCTCCTCCCGTTCTTC,CASSEALLRQLLPFF
NA,TRBJ1-5,TRBV4-2,NA,16,TGTGCCAGCAGCCAAGATATCGGGACAAGCAATCAGCCCCAGCATTTT,CASSQDIGTSNQPQHF
few,TRBJ2-5,TRBV5-1,NA,15,TGCGCCAGCAGCTCCCTCGGGGCTATTGGAGAGACCCAGTACTTC,CASSSLGAIGETQYF
few,TRBJ2-6,TRBV11-2,NA,17,TGTGCCAGCAGCATCCAGCCCGGGTTCTCTGGGGCCAACGTCCTGACTTTC,CASSIQPGFSGANVLTF
few,TRBJ1-1,TRBV9,NA,13,TGTGCCAGCAGCGTAGCTGAGGGGAGGATAGCTTTCTTT,CASSVAEGRIAFF
few,TRBJ1-2,TRBV29-1,NA,15,TGCAGCGTTGAAGATCTCCCCGGACTAGGCTATGGCTACACCTTC,CSVEDLPGLGYGYTF
NA,TRBJ2-7,TRBV20-1,TRBD2,15,TGCAGTGCTCTAGGACTAGCGGGAGCAACCCACGAGCAGTACTTC,CSALGLAGATHEQYF
many,TRBJ1-1,TRBV10-3,TRBD1,13,TGTGCCATCAGCGAGGAGAGGGACAGCGAAGCTTTCTTT,CAISEERDSEAFF
many,TRBJ2-7,TRBV4-1,NA,13,TGCGCCAGCAGCCAAACGACAGGCTACGAGCAGTACTTC,CASSQTTGYEQYF
few,TRBJ1-5,TRBV7-8,NA,15,TGTGCCAGCAGCTCCGACAGGTTTAGCAATCAGCCCCAGCATTTT,CASSSDRFSNQPQHF
NA,TRBJ2-3,TRBV24-1,NA,14,TGTGCCACCAGTGATTGGCCCCTGACAGATACGCAGTATTTT,CATSDWPLTDTQYF
few,TRBJ2-7,TRBV7-2,NA,14,TGTGCCAGCAGCTCACAACAGGGCTCCTACGAGCAGTACTTC,CASSSQQGSYEQYF
few,TRBJ1-5,TRBV12-3/TRBV12-4,TRBD1,13,TGTGCCAGCAGTATCGACAGGGTTTGGCCCCAGCATTTT,CASSIDRVWPQHF
few,TRBJ2-2,TRBV29-1,NA,12,TGCAGCGTCACCATGGGGACCGGGGAGCTGTTTTTT,CSVTMGTGELFF
NA,TRBJ2-5,TRBV7-2,TRBD2,17,TGTGCCAGCAGCCTGCATGGACTAGCGGGAGTCCAAGAGACCCAGTACTTC,CASSLHGLAGVQETQYF
NA,TRBJ2-7,TRBV5-5,NA,14,TGTGCCAGCAGCAGGGACCCGGGAACCCACGAGCAGTACTTC,CASSRDPGTHEQYF